The 17 T cell receptor beta chains given below trace back to one sample, sequenced in a study of blood T cell repertoires in COVID-19. TCRdb's copy holds only in-frame clones and misses some; the assay was immunoSEQ multiplex PCR. Of about 220,000 clones in the sample, over 70% were seen once. Sequencing used peripheral blood. Source of these receptors: a woman in her seventies with acute or convalescent COVID-19.

CDR3 nucleotides: TGTGCCAGCAGCGAGGACAGGGCCTACGAGCAGTACTTC. This encodes CASSEDRAYEQYF. The chain has TRBV7-8 and TRBJ2-7, with 8 bases matching TRBD1. Germline V gene lookup returns CDR1 SGHVS and CDR2 FQNEAQ. The CDR3 runs to 13 residues. Trimming cost V 5 bases and J 2 bases; bases outside gene matches: 2.

The gene calls are TRBV19 and TRBJ1-5; possibly TRBD1 for D (5 bases). CDR1 is LNHDA and CDR2 is SQIVND in the germline V gene (reference sequence). The V and J ends lost 7 bases and 1 base respectively, with 20 bases between them. The CDR3 runs 17 residues. The CDR3 nucleotides read TGTGCCAGTACCTTATACCCGGGGGGTCAGAGCAATCAGCCCCAGCATTTT. Protein: CASTLYPGGQSNQPQHF.

This chain uses TRBV5-7 with TRBJ2-5; D might be TRBD2 (5 bases). TRBV5-7 is flagged as an ORF with uncertain function. V lost 0 bases and J 4 bases, leaving 10 bases between the germline ends. The CDR3 length is 14 residues. The CDR3 sequence is CASSLGRSGETQYF. The CDR3 nucleotides read TGTGCCAGCAGCTTGGGTAGGAGCGGAGAGACCCAGTACTTC.

This rearrangement joins TRBV6-2 or TRBV6-3 to TRBJ2-2; the D gene is possibly TRBD1 (5 bases). This CDR3 spans 15 amino acids. V dropped 2 bases and J dropped 4 bases, with 11 bases sitting between them. Germline V lookup: CDR1 MNHEY, CDR2 SVGEGT. The CDR3 DNA reads TGTGCCAGCAGTTACATCGACAGCCGCACCGGGGAGCTGTTTTTT. Its translation: CASSYIDSRTGELFF.

The V and J genes are TRBV5-5 and TRBJ2-5, with TRBD2 identical over 10 bases. The V segment lost 2 bases and the J segment 5 bases; nucleotides outside the gene matches: 9. Germline V CDR1 and CDR2: SGHKS, YYEKEE (reference sequence). The CDR3 has 16 amino acids. CDR3 in DNA: TGTGCCAGCAGCTTACTTTTAGCGGGGGGTTTTGAGACCCAGTACTTC. Translating it yields CASSLLLAGGFETQYF.

The V gene is TRBV3-1 (or the pseudogene TRBV3-2), the J gene TRBJ1-6, with 9 bases that match TRBD1. Germline V gene sequence: CDR1 LGHDT, CDR2 YNNKEL (reference sequence). CDR3 length: 15 amino acids. V shed 1 base, J shed 14 bases, and the junction held 9 bases outside the gene matches. The CDR3 region has the DNA TGTGCCAGCAGCCAAGGCGGGACAGGGACTCTCACCCTCCACTTT. Translating gives CASSQGGTGTLTLHF.

In this sample, this clone turned up once. V gene TRBV3-1 (or the pseudogene TRBV3-2) combines with J gene TRBJ1-3; no clear D gene. CDR1 and CDR2 from the germline V gene are LGHDT and YNNKEL (reference sequence). V dropped 3 bases and J dropped 2 bases, with 8 bases sitting between them. The CDR3 is made up of 14 amino acids. As DNA, the CDR3 is TGTGCCAGCAGCCACCGGAGGGCTGGAAACACCATATATTTT. This sequence encodes CASSHRRAGNTIYF.

The rearrangement joins TRBV10-3 to TRBJ1-5; D ambiguous. The CDR3 runs to 13 residues. Per the germline V gene, CDR1 is ENHRY and CDR2 is SYGVKD. V gave up 10 bases and J gave up 1 base, with 11 bases separating them. The chain's CDR3 is CATRTESNQPQHF. The CDR3 nucleotides are TGTGCCACCAGAACAGAGAGCAATCAGCCCCAGCATTTT.

The rearrangement links TRBV18 to TRBJ2-2; 7 nucleotides agree with TRBD2. Trimming removed 1 base from V and 4 bases from J; junction bases left unmatched: 12. From germline, CDR1 is KGHSH and CDR2 LQKENI. CDR3 size: 18 residues. CDR3 sequence (DNA): TGTGCCAGCTCACCACGGGCCTCGCGGGGGTCGGTCACCGGGGAGCTGTTTTTT. Amino acid sequence: CASSPRASRGSVTGELFF.

This clone is labeled medium-sized (0.01 to 0.1%). The chain uses TRBV6-5 and TRBJ1-1; a weak D match, TRBD1 (6 bases). This CDR3 is 14 amino acids long. Germline CDR1 is MNHEY and CDR2 is SVGAGI. Deletions cut 5 bases from V and 3 bases from J, with 13 bases between. The CDR3 is CASSKQGRDTEAFF. The CDR3 DNA is TGTGCCAGCAGTAAACAGGGTAGGGACACTGAAGCTTTCTTT.

The chain links TRBV10-2 to TRBJ1-1; the D is unclear. The germline gives CDR1 WSHSY, CDR2 SAAADI. The CDR3 covers 13 residues. V was trimmed by 5 bases and J by 6 bases, leaving 13 bases between them. As DNA, the CDR3 is TGCGCCAGCAGTTGGGGAGGGATCGCTGAAGCTTTCTTT. It yields the protein CASSWGGIAEAFF.

The chain is built from TRBV30 and TRBJ2-3; possibly TRBD2 for D (5 bases). The CDR3 loop spans 16 amino acids. V lost 1 base and J 4 bases, leaving 18 bases between the germline ends. Per germline, CDR1 GTSNPN and CDR2 SVGIG (reference sequence). DNA of the CDR3: TGTGCCTGGAGTGCGAAAGAACTAGTCGGGGCAGATACGCAGTATTTT. Translation: CAWSAKELVGADTQYF. The full variable domain, completed using reference TRBV30 and TRBJ2-3, is SQTIHQWPATLVQPVGSPLSLECTVEGTSNPNLYWYRQAAGRGLQLLFYSVGIGQISSEVPQNLSASRPQDRQFILSSKKLLLSDSGFYLCAWSAKELVGADTQYFGPGTRLTVL.

The V call is TRBV5-1, the J call TRBJ1-4; no clear D. Trimming took off 1 base at V and 6 bases at J, with 13 bases between the two ends. This CDR3 is built from 15 residues. Germline V gene lookup returns CDR1 SGHRS and CDR2 YFSETQ. CDR3 in DNA: TGCGCCAGCAGCTTGAGGGAGGGTCGGGATGAAAAACTGTTTTTT. It encodes CASSLREGRDEKLFF.

This clone came up once. This chain links TRBV5-6 with TRBJ2-2; 12 bases are a match to TRBD1. From germline, CDR1 is SGHDT and CDR2 YYEEEE. V trimming: 6 bases; J trimming: 4 bases; junction bases outside the gene matches: 10. The CDR3 is 17 residues long. The CDR3 sequence is CASNALPGQGATGELFF. The DNA of the CDR3 is TGTGCCAGCAACGCCCTACCGGGACAGGGGGCCACCGGGGAGCTGTTTTTT.

This clone was observed a few times. The chain links TRBV6-5 to TRBJ1-5, with a possible D match to TRBD1 (5 bases). Germline CDR1 is MNHEY and CDR2 is SVGAGI. The CDR3 totals 15 residues. Trimming cost V 5 bases and J 8 bases, with 19 bases left between them. CDR3 region: CASSTTGTPTEPQHF. The CDR3, as DNA: TGTGCCAGCAGTACAACCGGGACTCCGACGGAGCCCCAGCATTTT.

For the CDR3, the DNA is TGTGCCAGCAGCCAAGGCATAGCGGGGCAGCAGTTCTTC. This codes for CASSQGIAGQQFF. This rearrangement joins TRBV3-1 (or the pseudogene TRBV3-2) to TRBJ2-1; 8 bases fit TRBD2. The V gene's germline CDR1 is LGHDT and CDR2 YNNKEL (reference sequence). The CDR3 has 13 residues. The trim removed 1 base at V and 11 bases at J, leaving 4 bases unmatched.

The chain has TRBV9 and TRBJ1-3; no firm D call. Trimming took 3 bases from V and 4 from J, leaving 5 bases between them. Germline V gene data show CDR1 as SGDLS and CDR2 as YYNGEE. This CDR3 has 12 residues. The CDR3 coding sequence is TGTGCCAGCAGCGCCAGGGGAAACACCATATATTTT. Translated, it gives CASSARGNTIYF.